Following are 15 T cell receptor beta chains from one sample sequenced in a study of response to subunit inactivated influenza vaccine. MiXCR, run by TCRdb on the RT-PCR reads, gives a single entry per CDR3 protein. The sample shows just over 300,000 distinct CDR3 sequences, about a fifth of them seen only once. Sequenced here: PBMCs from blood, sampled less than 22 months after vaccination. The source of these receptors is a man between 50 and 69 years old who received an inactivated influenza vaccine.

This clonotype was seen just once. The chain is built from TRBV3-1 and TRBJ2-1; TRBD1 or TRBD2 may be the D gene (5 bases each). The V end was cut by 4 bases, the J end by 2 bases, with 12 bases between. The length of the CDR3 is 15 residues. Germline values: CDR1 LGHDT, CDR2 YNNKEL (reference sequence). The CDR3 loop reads CASSPGSSPYNEQFF. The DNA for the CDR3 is TGTGCCAGCAGCCCAGGGAGTTCCCCCTACAATGAGCAGTTCTTC.

The CDR3 region is CASSLGGGARTDTQYF. The CDR3 DNA reads TGTGCCAGCAGCTTAGGCGGGGGGGCCCGGACAGATACGCAGTATTTT. The chain employs TRBV7-8 and TRBJ2-3, with 9 bases identical to TRBD2. V shed 1 base, J shed 3 bases, and the junction held 5 bases outside the gene matches. From germline, CDR1 is SGHVS and CDR2 FQNEAQ. The CDR3 spans 16 residues. The full variable domain, with the rest looked up from reference TRBV7-8 and TRBJ2-3, is GAGVSQSPRYKVAKRGQDVALRCDPISGHVSLFWYQQALGQGPEFLTYFQNEAQLDKSGLPSDRFFAERPEGSVSTLKIQRTQQEDSAVYLCASSLGGGARTDTQYFGPGTRLTVL.

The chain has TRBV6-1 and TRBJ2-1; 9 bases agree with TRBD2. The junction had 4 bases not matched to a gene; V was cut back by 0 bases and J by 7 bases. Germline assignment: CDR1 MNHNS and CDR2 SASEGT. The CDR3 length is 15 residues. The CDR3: CASSEAQSGGNEQFF. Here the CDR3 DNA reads TGTGCCAGCAGTGAAGCGCAGAGCGGGGGGAATGAGCAGTTCTTC.

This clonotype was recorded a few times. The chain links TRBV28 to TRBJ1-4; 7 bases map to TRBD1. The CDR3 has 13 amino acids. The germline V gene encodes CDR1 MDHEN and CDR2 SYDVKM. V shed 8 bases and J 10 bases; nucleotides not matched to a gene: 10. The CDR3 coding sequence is TGTGCCAGCGGTCGGGACAGCACGGGAAAACTGTTTTTT. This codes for CASGRDSTGKLFF.

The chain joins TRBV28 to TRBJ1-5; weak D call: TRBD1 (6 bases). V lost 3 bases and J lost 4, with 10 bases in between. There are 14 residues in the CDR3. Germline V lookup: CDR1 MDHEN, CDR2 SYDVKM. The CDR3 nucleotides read TGTGCCAGCAGTTTTTGGCAGGGGAATCAGCCCCAGCATTTT. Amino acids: CASSFWQGNQPQHF.

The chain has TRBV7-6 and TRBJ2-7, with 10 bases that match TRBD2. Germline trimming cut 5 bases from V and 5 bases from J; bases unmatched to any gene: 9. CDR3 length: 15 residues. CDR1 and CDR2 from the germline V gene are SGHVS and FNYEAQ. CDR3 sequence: CASSATSGKSNEQYF. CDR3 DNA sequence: TGTGCCAGCAGCGCTACTAGCGGGAAAAGTAACGAGCAGTACTTC.

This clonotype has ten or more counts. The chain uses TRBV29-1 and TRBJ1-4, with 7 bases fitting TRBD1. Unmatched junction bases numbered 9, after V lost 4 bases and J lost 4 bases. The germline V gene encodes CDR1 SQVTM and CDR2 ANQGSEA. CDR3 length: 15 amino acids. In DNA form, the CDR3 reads TGCAGCGTTGCAGGGGGAAAAGGTGGTAATGAAAAACTGTTTTTT. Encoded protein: CSVAGGKGGNEKLFF.

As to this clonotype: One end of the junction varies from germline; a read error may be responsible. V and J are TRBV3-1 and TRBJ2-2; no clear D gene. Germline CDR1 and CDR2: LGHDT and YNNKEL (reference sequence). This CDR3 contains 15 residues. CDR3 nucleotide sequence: TGTGCCAGCAGCATGCCCTCTCGGAACCCCGGGGAGCTGTTTTTT. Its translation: CASSMPSRNPGELFF.

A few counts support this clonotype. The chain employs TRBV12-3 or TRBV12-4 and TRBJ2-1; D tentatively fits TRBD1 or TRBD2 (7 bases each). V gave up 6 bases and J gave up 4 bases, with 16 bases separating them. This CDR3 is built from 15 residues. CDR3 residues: CASRHTGEGYNEQFF. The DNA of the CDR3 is TGTGCCAGCAGGCATACAGGGGAGGGGTACAATGAGCAGTTCTTC.

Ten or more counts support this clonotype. The CDR3 loop reads CASSLNNDQPQHF. CDR3 DNA sequence: TGTGCCAGCAGCCTAAATAATGATCAGCCCCAGCATTTT. The chain employs TRBV11-1 and TRBJ1-5, with D unclear. V was shortened by 5 bases and J by 5 bases, with 10 bases between the two germline ends. Looked up from germline, CDR1 is SGHAT and CDR2 is FQDESV (reference sequence). The CDR3 runs to 13 residues.

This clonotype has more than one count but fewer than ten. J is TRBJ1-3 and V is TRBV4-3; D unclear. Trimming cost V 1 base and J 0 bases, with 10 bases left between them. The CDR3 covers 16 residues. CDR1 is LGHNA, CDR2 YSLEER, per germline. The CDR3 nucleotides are TGCGCCAGCAGCCAAGTTCCGGGCAACTCTGGAAACACCATATATTTT. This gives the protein CASSQVPGNSGNTIYF.

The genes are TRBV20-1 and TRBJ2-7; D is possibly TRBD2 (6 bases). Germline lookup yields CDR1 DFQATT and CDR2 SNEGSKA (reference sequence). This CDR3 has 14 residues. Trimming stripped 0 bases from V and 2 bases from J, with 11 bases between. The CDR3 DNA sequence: TGCAGTGCTAGAGATAGACTAGGAACCTACGAGCAGTACTTC. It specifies CSARDRLGTYEQYF.

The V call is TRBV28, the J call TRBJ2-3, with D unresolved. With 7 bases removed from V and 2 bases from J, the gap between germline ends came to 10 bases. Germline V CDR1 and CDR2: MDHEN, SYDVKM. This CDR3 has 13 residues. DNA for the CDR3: TGTGCCAGCAAAGACCGAAACACAGATACGCAGTATTTT. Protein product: CASKDRNTDTQYF.

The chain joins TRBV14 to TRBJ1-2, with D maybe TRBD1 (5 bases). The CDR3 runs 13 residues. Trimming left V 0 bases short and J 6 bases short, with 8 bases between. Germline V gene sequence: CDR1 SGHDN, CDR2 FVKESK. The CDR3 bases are TGTGCCAGCAGCCAAGAACTCAGGGATGGCTACACCTTC. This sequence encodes CASSQELRDGYTF.

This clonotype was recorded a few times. The CDR3 loop reads CASSSTNRMTTSKRGYTF. CDR3 DNA: TGTGCCAGCAGCTCCACAAACCGAATGACAACGTCCAAAAGGGGCTACACCTTC. V gene TRBV6-1 combines with J gene TRBJ1-2; D unresolved. There are 18 residues in the CDR3. The ends were cut back, 6 bases at V and 8 bases at J, with 31 bases in the middle. Germline CDR1 MNHNS, CDR2 SASEGT.